This T cell receptor beta chain appears in the sequencing data of a study of blood T cells in healthy people across ages. The use of a sample-barcoded 5' primer and a J-beta primer mix characterized a second PCR of roughly 7 to 11 cycles. TCRdb called the 5' RACE reads again in MiXCR, with one record for every CDR3 protein. The sample holds around 1,500,000 distinct CDR3 sequences, over 25% seen once. Study-wide findings and caveats: Estimated diversity, derived from one million T cells, was regarded as an underestimate. Since the PBMCs were unsorted, naive and antigen-experienced cells could not be conclusively compared. When set beside aged donors, long-lived donors presented more naive CD4+ cells and higher diversity.

The sample holds a few counts of this clonotype. Its target is not known. Germline V gene lookup returns CDR1 MNHEY and CDR2 SMNVEV (reference sequence). The CDR3 contains 13 residues. The V gene lost 2 bases and the J gene lost 7 bases, with 8 bases spanning the gap. V usage is TRBV27 and J usage is TRBJ2-2; the D gene is possibly TRBD1 (6 bases). This sequence originates from a woman aged 25 to 39 in good health. Sequenced input: blood. The DNA for the CDR3 is TGTGCCAGCAGTTTAAAGGGGGACGGGGAGCTGTTTTTT. Its protein is CASSLKGDGELFF.